The 3 T cell receptor beta chains below come from one sample, sequenced in a study of OX40 agonist ivuxolimab in advanced cancers. Assay: immunoSEQ multiplex PCR; the TCRdb copy retains only in-frame clones and omits some. The sample gives around 6,000 clones, over 70% of which show up once; under 30% is in the top ten. Sample: CD4+ or CD8+ T cells sorted from blood, taken in a trial of the OX40 agonist ivuxolimab. The receptors derive from an adult with an advanced solid tumor such as melanoma, head and neck, liver or kidney cancer.

V usage is TRBV7-9 and J usage is TRBJ2-2; TRBD1 is a possible D gene (6 bases). V lost 11 bases and J lost 1, with 11 bases in between. CDR1 is SEHNR and CDR2 is FQNEAQ in the germline V gene (reference sequence). The CDR3 is made up of 13 amino acids. The CDR3 protein is CAPQGVNTGELFF. The CDR3 DNA reads as TGTGCCCCACAGGGTGTGAACACCGGGGAGCTGTTTTTT.

The chain joins TRBV6-5 to TRBJ1-5; a weak D match, TRBD1 (5 bases). The CDR3 length is 14 residues. In germline, CDR1 is MNHEY, CDR2 SVGAGI. Trimming removed 8 bases from V and 2 bases from J, with 13 bases in between. The CDR3, as DNA: TGTGCCAGCTCCAAGGCGGGGGGCAATCAGCCCCAGCATTTT. This codes for CASSKAGGNQPQHF.

V and J are TRBV6-6 and TRBJ2-7, with a weak D call TRBD1 (6 bases). Trimming shortened V by 6 bases and J by 3 bases, and 18 bases separated the two germline ends. CDR1 and CDR2 from the germline V gene are MNHNY and SVGAGI (reference sequence). The CDR3 runs to 15 residues. The CDR3 DNA is TGTGCCAGCAGAGATCCACAGGGACCGGACTACGAGCAGTACTTC. It is translated as CASRDPQGPDYEQYF.